A selection of T cell receptor beta chains follows, all from one sample in a study of shared clonotypes between healthy human individuals. TCRdb keeps only in-frame clones here, not all; method: immunoSEQ multiplex PCR. Of 2 million to 2.5 million clones in the sample, 93% were seen once. The sequencing input was naive CD4+ T cells from PBMCs. These receptors were collected from a man between 18 and 29 years old in good health. Some clones in this sample may be carry-over from other donors' samples. CDR3s include the opening cysteine and the closing phenylalanine or tryptophan. The D gene is left open where the match is weak. Some rows have no size entry. The others give once, few or many, or a class for an expanded clone.

>-|14|-|TRBJ2-7|TRBV12-1
CASSLRDGSLEQYF
TGTGCCAGCAGCTTAAGGGACGGATCCCTCGAGCAGTACTTC
>-|16|TRBD2|TRBJ2-1|TRBV7-2
CASSLDGREGVDEQFF
TGTGCCAGCAGCTTAGATGGGCGGGAGGGGGTTGATGAGCAGTTCTTC
>-|14|TRBD1|TRBJ1-2|TRBV30
CAWSTFRTGGGYTF
TGTGCCTGGAGTACGTTCCGGACAGGCGGAGGCTACACCTTC
>-|12|-|TRBJ1-2|TRBV28
CASSTWNYGYTF
TGTGCCAGCAGTACATGGAACTATGGCTACACCTTC
>-|15|TRBD2|TRBJ2-2|TRBV5-1
CASILGAGDTGELFF
TGCGCCAGCATTCTTGGGGCGGGGGACACCGGGGAGCTGTTTTTT
>-|16|TRBD1|TRBJ2-6|TRBV6-1
CASSEAGTVGANVLTF
TGTGCCAGCAGTGAAGCGGGGACAGTCGGGGCCAACGTCCTGACTTTC
>-|16|TRBD2|TRBJ2-7|TRBV28
CASSRIIAGGFYEQYF
TGTGCCAGCAGCCGCATCATAGCGGGAGGGTTTTACGAGCAGTACTTC
>-|11|-|TRBJ2-5|TRBV29-1
CSVDLEETQYF
TGCAGCGTTGACTTAGAAGAGACCCAGTACTTC
>once|13|-|TRBJ2-5|TRBV2
CASILNGQETQYF
TGTGCCAGCATTTTGAACGGCCAAGAGACCCAGTACTTC
>many|11|TRBD2|TRBJ2-3|TRBV20-1
CSASPAGGPKF
TGCAGTGCTAGTCCAGCGGGAGGGCCAAAATTT
>once|12|-|TRBJ2-3|TRBV7-9
CASSSLGDTQYF
TGTGCCAGCAGCTCCCTCGGAGATACGCAGTATTTT
>-|15|-|TRBJ1-1|TRBV29-1
CSVAIGGEGPAEAFF
TGCAGCGTTGCGATAGGGGGGGAAGGTCCCGCTGAAGCTTTCTTT
>-|14|-|TRBJ2-7|TRBV11-2
CASSSPWVPYEQYF
TGTGCCAGCAGCTCCCCCTGGGTGCCCTACGAGCAGTACTTC
>-|14|-|TRBJ1-2|TRBV5-4
CASSQAAAVYGYTF
TGTGCCAGCAGCCAGGCCGCTGCAGTCTATGGCTACACCTTC
>-|13|-|TRBJ2-6|TRBV6-6
CASNPSGANVLTF
TGTGCCAGCAATCCTAGTGGGGCCAACGTCCTGACTTTC
>-|14|TRBD1|TRBJ2-7|TRBV6-5
CASRRTGPSYEQYF
TGTGCCAGCAGAAGGACAGGGCCTTCCTACGAGCAGTACTTC
>-|11|TRBD1|TRBJ2-7|TRBV6-5
CASSRQGGQYF
TGTGCCAGCAGTCGACAGGGCGGTCAGTACTTC
>-|16|-|TRBJ2-5|TRBV11-1
CASSLSKRATRETQYF
TGTGCCAGCAGCTTAAGCAAGCGCGCCACCCGAGAGACCCAGTACTTC
>-|15|-|TRBJ2-6|TRBV18
CASSPSSSGANVLTF
TGTGCCAGCTCACCGAGTTCTTCTGGGGCCAACGTCCTGACTTTC
>-|15|-|TRBJ2-5|TRBV5-1
CASSPPLVSGETQYF
TGCGCCAGCAGCCCGCCTCTAGTGTCGGGAGAGACCCAGTACTTC
>-|12|TRBD1|TRBJ1-2|TRBV28
CASSSQGGEYTF
TGTGCCAGCAGTTCCCAGGGGGGGGAGTACACCTTC
>-|16|TRBD1|TRBJ2-1|TRBV11-2
CASSSPGQRTYNEQFF
TGTGCCAGCAGCTCACCGGGACAGCGAACCTACAATGAGCAGTTCTTC
>-|14|-|TRBJ2-7|TRBV19
CASSPLLTSYEQYF
TGTGCCAGTAGCCCCCTCCTAACCTCCTACGAGCAGTACTTC
>-|14|-|TRBJ1-5|TRBV6-1
CASSVASSNQPQHF
TGTGCCAGCAGTGTTGCCAGTAGCAATCAGCCCCAGCATTTT
>-|12|-|TRBJ2-2|TRBV28
CASNRNTGELFF
TGTGCCTCGAACAGAAACACCGGGGAGCTGTTTTTT
>-|15|-|TRBJ1-1|TRBV6-1
CASSEAAGTNTEAFF
TGTGCCAGCAGTGAAGCGGCCGGAACGAACACTGAAGCTTTCTTT
>-|14|TRBD1|TRBJ2-3|TRBV6-1
CASSVGQHTDTQYF
TGTGCCAGCAGCGTGGGACAGCACACAGATACGCAGTATTTT
>once|15|TRBD2|TRBJ2-2|TRBV5-1
CASGEGALNTGELFF
TGCGCCAGCGGGGAGGGCGCGTTGAACACCGGGGAGCTGTTTTTT
>-|14|-|TRBJ2-2|TRBV29-1
CSVGMWTAGGELFF
TGCAGCGTCGGAATGTGGACGGCTGGCGGGGAGCTGTTTTTT
>-|15|-|TRBJ2-2|TRBV25-1
CASSAQGRDTGELFF
TGTGCCAGCAGTGCCCAGGGGCGGGACACCGGGGAGCTGTTTTTT
>-|16|TRBD2|TRBJ2-1|TRBV7-6
CASSALAGNQYNEQFF
TGTGCCAGCAGCGCACTAGCGGGAAACCAGTACAATGAGCAGTTCTTC
>-|15|-|TRBJ1-1|TRBV15
CATSGRDTPTPEAFF
TGTGCCACCAGTGGGAGGGACACACCAACCCCTGAAGCTTTCTTT
>-|13|TRBD1|TRBJ1-2|TRBV18
CASSPDRGHGYTF
TGTGCCAGCTCACCGGACAGGGGACATGGCTACACCTTC
>-|15|-|TRBJ1-1|TRBV6-1
CASSEAGQWNTEAFF
TGTGCCAGCAGTGAAGCGGGGCAGTGGAACACTGAAGCTTTCTTT
>-|11|-|TRBJ2-7|TRBV20-1
CSARLAIEQYF
TGCAGTGCTAGACTTGCAATCGAGCAGTACTTC
>-|11|-|TRBJ2-7|TRBV6-1
CASSGVGEQYF
TGTGCCAGCAGTGGGGTGGGTGAGCAGTACTTC
>few|13|-|TRBJ1-1|TRBV4-2
CASSLQVNTEAFF
TGTGCCAGCAGCCTCCAGGTGAACACTGAAGCTTTCTTT
>-|16|-|TRBJ2-2|TRBV28
CASTPTGRHNTGELFF
TGTGCCAGCACCCCCACGGGCAGGCACAACACCGGGGAGCTGTTTTTT
>-|15|-|TRBJ1-2|TRBV6-1
CASLRTVGSNYGYTF
TGTGCCAGCCTGCGGACGGTAGGATCTAACTATGGCTACACCTTC
>-|12|TRBD1|TRBJ2-5|TRBV2
CASTDRQETQYF
TGTGCCAGCACGGACAGGCAAGAGACCCAGTACTTC
>-|16|-|TRBJ2-1|TRBV7-3
CASSLRIGGTYNEQFF
TGTGCCAGCAGCTTAAGGATCGGCGGAACCTACAATGAGCAGTTCTTC
>-|11|-|TRBJ2-7|TRBV6-1
CATRSTYEQYF
TGTGCCACCCGGAGTACCTACGAGCAGTACTTC
>once|15|TRBD2|TRBJ2-1|TRBV4-1
CASSRGLAAYNEQFF
TGCGCCAGCAGCCGAGGACTAGCGGCCTACAATGAGCAGTTCTTC
>-|12|-|TRBJ2-3|TRBV10-3
CAIREGGDTQYF
TGTGCCATCAGGGAGGGGGGAGATACGCAGTATTTT
>once|14|TRBD2|TRBJ2-7|TRBV29-1
CSVVPSGRTYEQYF
TGCAGCGTCGTCCCCAGCGGGAGAACCTACGAGCAGTACTTC
>-|16|-|TRBJ2-1|TRBV6-6
CASSYTKPSSYNEQFF
TGTGCCAGCAGTTATACAAAACCGAGCTCCTACAATGAGCAGTTCTTC
>-|14|-|TRBJ1-5|TRBV7-8
CASSTTAAGQPQHF
TGTGCCAGCAGCACCACCGCCGCCGGGCAGCCCCAGCATTTT
>-|17|-|TRBJ2-5|TRBV21-1
CASRHRGHPQIQETQYF
TGTGCCAGCAGGCATCGGGGGCACCCGCAAATTCAAGAGACCCAGTACTTC
>-|14|-|TRBJ2-7|TRBV18
CASSPKGNSYEQYF
TGTGCCAGCTCACCAAAGGGCAACTCCTACGAGCAGTACTTC